What follows are 31 T cell receptor beta chains derived from one specimen sequenced in a study of blood T cell repertoires in COVID-19. Assay used: immunoSEQ multiplex PCR; TCRdb lists only in-frame clones, some missing. The table has fewer than 350,000 clones, approximately 90% seen once. Material for sequencing was peripheral blood. Every receptor here comes from a man aged 35 to 55 with acute or convalescent COVID-19.

This clone was seen only a few times. The chain uses TRBV5-1 and TRBJ1-4, with 8 bases that match TRBD1. Unmatched junction bases numbered 7, after V lost 5 bases and J lost 7 bases. From germline, CDR1 is SGHRS and CDR2 YFSETQ. The CDR3 covers 14 residues. In DNA form, the CDR3 reads TGCGCCAGCAGATCCGGGACAGGTAGTGAAAAACTGTTTTTT. This codes for CASRSGTGSEKLFF.

J is TRBJ2-1 and V is TRBV24-1; D is uncertain. This CDR3 is built from 14 residues. From germline, CDR1 is KGHDR and CDR2 SFDVKD. Deletions cut 7 bases from V and 0 bases from J, with 9 bases between. CDR3 sequence reads: CATRGESSYNEQFF. Written as DNA, the CDR3 is TGTGCCACCAGGGGCGAAAGCTCCTACAATGAGCAGTTCTTC.

This chain connects TRBV5-1 to TRBJ1-2, with 8 positions matching TRBD1. The J segment lost 5 bases and the V segment lost 4 bases, leaving 4 bases of the junction unmatched. The CDR3 totals 13 residues. Germline V gene lookup returns CDR1 SGHRS and CDR2 YFSETQ. CDR3 amino acids: CASSPGTGYGYTF. Written as DNA, the CDR3 is TGCGCCAGCAGCCCCGGGACAGGTTATGGCTACACCTTC. The whole variable domain, remainder taken from reference TRBV5-1 and TRBJ1-2, is KAGVTQTPRYLIKTRGQQVTLSCSPISGHRSVSWYQQTPGQGLQFLFEYFSETQRNKGNFPGRFSGRQFSNSRSEMNVSTLELGDSALYLCASSPGTGYGYTFGSGTRLTVV.

This chain connects TRBV24-1 to TRBJ1-6; no clear D gene. The V end lost 7 bases, the J end lost 5 bases, and 8 bases lay between the germline ends. This CDR3 comprises 13 residues. From germline, CDR1 is KGHDR and CDR2 SFDVKD. In nucleotides, the CDR3 is TGTGCCACCAGGCGGGAGGATAATTCACCCCTCCACTTT. The encoded protein is CATRREDNSPLHF.

For this clone: Compared with germline, one end of the junction differs, possibly owing to a read error. The J gene is TRBJ1-2, the V gene TRBV12-3 or TRBV12-4; TRBD1 matches 7 bases. The CDR3 is made up of 13 amino acids. This chain's CDR3 is CASSPPGQTTFYF. The CDR3 nucleotides are TGTGCCAGCAGTCCACCGGGACAGACTACTTTCTATTTC.

The gene calls are TRBV4-2 and TRBJ2-3, with a possible D match to TRBD2 (7 bases). V was cut by 6 bases and J by 5 bases, with 12 bases left in between. In germline, CDR1 is LGHNA, CDR2 YNFKEQ. The CDR3 consists of 13 residues. The DNA of the CDR3 is TGTGCCAGCAGGGCAGGGGAGGGAGATACGCAGTATTTT. It translates to CASRAGEGDTQYF.

This rearrangement joins TRBV19 to TRBJ1-2; tentatively, D is TRBD1 (6 bases). Germline loops: CDR1 LNHDA, CDR2 SQIVND (reference sequence). This CDR3 contains 15 residues. V shed 7 bases and J shed 2 bases, with 17 bases lying between them. For the CDR3, the DNA is TGTGCCAGTACCCCATCAAGGACAGCGAACTATGGCTACACCTTC. Amino acids: CASTPSRTANYGYTF. The full variable domain, rest sourced from reference TRBV19 and TRBJ1-2, is DGGITQSPKYLFRKEGQNVTLSCEQNLNHDAMYWYRQDPGQGLRLIYYSQIVNDFQKGDIAEGYSVSREKKESFPLTVTSAQKNPTAFYLCASTPSRTANYGYTFGSGTRLTVV.

The chain is built from TRBV6-6 and TRBJ1-2, with D tentatively TRBD1 (5 bases). V shed 0 bases and J shed 3 bases, with 5 bases lying between them. The germline V gene has CDR1 MNHNY and CDR2 SVGAGI (reference sequence). This CDR3 has 13 residues. The CDR3 protein is CASSYSQDYGYTF. The DNA for the CDR3 is TGTGCCAGCAGTTACTCACAGGACTATGGCTACACCTTC.

The chain carries TRBV7-7 and TRBJ1-5; weak D call: TRBD1 (5 bases). Germline loops: CDR1 SSHAT, CDR2 FNYEAQ (reference sequence). The V end lost 4 bases, the J end lost 0 bases, and 7 bases lay between the germline ends. There are 14 residues in the CDR3. As DNA, the CDR3 is TGTGCCAGCAGCTCCAGGGTTAGCAATCAGCCCCAGCATTTT. Its translation: CASSSRVSNQPQHF.

This chain joins TRBV6-5 and TRBJ1-5; no clear D gene. The CDR3 is 14 amino acids. Germline V lookup: CDR1 MNHEY, CDR2 SVGAGI. The V end was cut by 7 bases, the J end by 4 bases, with 14 bases between. This CDR3 reads CASIVSGWNQPQHF. CDR3 in DNA: TGTGCCAGCATCGTGAGCGGGTGGAATCAGCCCCAGCATTTT.

The rearrangement links TRBV25-1 to TRBJ1-3; D unresolved. This CDR3 comprises 12 residues. CDR1 MGHDK and CDR2 SYGVNS come from the germline V gene. The germline V and J ends were trimmed by 4 bases and 4 bases, with 5 bases remaining between them. The CDR3: CASSASGNTIYF. In nucleotides, the CDR3 is TGTGCCAGCAGTGCCTCGGGAAACACCATATATTTT.

The chain employs TRBV24-1 and TRBJ1-5; D possibly corresponds to TRBD1 (6 bases). The CDR3 covers 14 residues. CDR1 KGHDR and CDR2 SFDVKD come from the germline V gene. V lost 1 base, J lost 6 bases, and 9 bases lay in between. The CDR3 spells CATSDFTGTQPQHF. CDR3 nucleotide sequence: TGTGCCACCAGTGATTTTACAGGGACTCAGCCCCAGCATTTT.

The gene calls are TRBV6-5 and TRBJ2-2; TRBD2 is a possible D gene (5 bases). This CDR3 spans 12 amino acids. Germline V gene data show CDR1 as MNHEY and CDR2 as SVGAGI. V was pared by 7 bases and J by 6 bases, with 9 bases between. The CDR3 DNA sequence: TGTGCCAGCACCCCGAGGGCCGGGGAGCTGTTTTTT. It specifies CASTPRAGELFF.

The chain uses TRBV6-5 and TRBJ1-2; a possible D gene is TRBD1 (6 bases). The CDR3 totals 15 residues. Deletions cut 3 bases from V and 3 bases from J, with 14 bases between. CDR1 and CDR2 (germline): MNHEY, SVGAGI. CDR3 residues: CASSYTGNTDYGYTF. The CDR3, as DNA: TGTGCCAGCAGTTATACAGGGAATACAGACTATGGCTACACCTTC.

V is TRBV30 and J is TRBJ2-1; 11 bases match TRBD2. This CDR3 region has 15 residues. V gave up 3 bases and J gave up 4 bases; unmatched junction bases: 5. Germline loops: CDR1 GTSNPN, CDR2 SVGIG (reference sequence). The CDR3 reads CAWSIAGGGYNEQFF. The CDR3 region has the DNA TGTGCCTGGAGCATAGCGGGGGGGGGTTACAATGAGCAGTTCTTC.

This clone was seen a few times. The chain links TRBV3-1 (or the pseudogene TRBV3-2) to TRBJ2-1; TRBD1 agrees at 8 bases. The V gene end was trimmed by 3 bases and the J gene end by 6 bases; junction bases not matched to a gene: 7. The CDR3 is 15 amino acids. Germline V CDR1 and CDR2: LGHDT, YNNKEL (reference sequence). Here the CDR3 reads CASSQQGATSNEQFF. The CDR3 DNA follows: TGTGCCAGCAGCCAGCAGGGGGCTACCTCCAATGAGCAGTTCTTC.

This clone was recorded once. The chain carries TRBV10-3 and TRBJ1-5; 7 bases agree with TRBD1. The CDR3 length is 15 residues. J lost 4 bases, V lost 0 bases, and 3 bases had no gene match. Per the germline V gene, CDR1 is ENHRY and CDR2 is SYGVKD. In DNA form, the CDR3 reads TGTGCCATCAGTGAGTCGGGACAGCAAAATCAGCCCCAGCATTTT. Protein product: CAISESGQQNQPQHF.

The gene calls are TRBV28 and TRBJ1-1; TRBD1 is a possible D gene (6 bases). This CDR3 spans 17 amino acids. Trimming left V 2 bases short and J 3 bases short, with 19 bases between. Looked up from germline, CDR1 is MDHEN and CDR2 is SYDVKM. Written as DNA, the CDR3 is TGTGCCAGCAGTTTAATGATCGGACAGACGAGTGACACTGAAGCTTTCTTT. Its protein is CASSLMIGQTSDTEAFF. Looking up the rest from reference TRBV28 and TRBJ1-1 gives the full variable domain: DVKVTQSSRYLVKRTGEKVFLECVQDMDHENMFWYRQDPGLGLRLIYFSYDVKMKEKGDIPEGYSVSREKKERFSLILESASTNQTSMYLCASSLMIGQTSDTEAFFGQGTRLTVV.

The sample holds one count of this clone. The genes are TRBV7-6 and TRBJ1-1; TRBD1 is a possible D gene (5 bases). V was pared by 4 bases and J by 2 bases, with 11 bases between. The CDR3 consists of 14 residues. The V gene's germline CDR1 is SGHVS and CDR2 FNYEAQ. CDR3 nucleotides: TGTGCCAGCAGCTCCAGGGTGTCTAACACTGAAGCTTTCTTT. Protein sequence: CASSSRVSNTEAFF.

The chain combines TRBV5-1 with TRBJ2-5; 9 nucleotides match TRBD2. V trimming: 4 bases; J trimming: 5 bases; junction bases outside the gene matches: 9. The CDR3 has 15 residues. Germline V CDR1 and CDR2: SGHRS, YFSETQ. The DNA of the CDR3 is TGCGCCAGCAGCCGTTTCTTAGCGGGGGAGGAGACCCAGTACTTC. It yields the protein CASSRFLAGEETQYF.

The chain couples TRBV4-1 to TRBJ1-1; D is uncertain. The CDR3 extends over 16 amino acids. Trimming left V 2 bases short and J 4 bases short, with 17 bases between. The germline V gene encodes CDR1 MGHRA and CDR2 YSYEKL. The CDR3 reads CASSQSGIEGITEAFF. CDR3 coding DNA: TGCGCCAGCAGCCAATCCGGTATCGAGGGTATCACTGAAGCTTTCTTT.

The chain recombines TRBV7-9 with TRBJ2-2, with a possible D match to TRBD1 (5 bases). Trimming took 0 bases from V and 3 from J, leaving 5 bases between them. This CDR3 spans 14 amino acids. Germline V CDR1 and CDR2: SEHNR, FQNEAQ (reference sequence). CDR3 DNA: TGTGCCAGCAGCTTAGCAGGGGACACCGGGGAGCTGTTTTTT. Translated: CASSLAGDTGELFF.

This clone has more than one count but fewer than ten. The chain combines TRBV5-1 with TRBJ2-1; D is ambiguous. CDR3 length equals 12 residues. CDR1 and CDR2 (germline): SGHRS, YFSETQ. The V end was cut by 6 bases, the J end by 0 bases, with 4 bases between. As DNA, the CDR3 is TGCGCCAGCACCTCCTCCTACAATGAGCAGTTCTTC. Translated: CASTSSYNEQFF. Full variable domain (remainder filled in from reference TRBV5-1 and TRBJ2-1): KAGVTQTPRYLIKTRGQQVTLSCSPISGHRSVSWYQQTPGQGLQFLFEYFSETQRNKGNFPGRFSGRQFSNSRSEMNVSTLELGDSALYLCASTSSYNEQFFGPGTRLTVL.

The chain couples TRBV5-6 to TRBJ1-2, with 7 bases matching TRBD1. Germline-derived CDR1 and CDR2 are SGHDT and YYEEEE. V dropped 4 bases and J dropped 8; count of bases not matched to a gene: 5. The CDR3 runs 12 residues. The CDR3 loop reads CASSLQGVGYTF. Written as DNA, the CDR3 is TGTGCCAGCAGCCTCCAGGGGGTAGGCTACACCTTC.

As DNA, the CDR3 is TGTGCCAGCAGTTTTTTTACTCCCTATGGCTACACCTTC. Translating gives CASSFFTPYGYTF. The rearrangement links TRBV12-3 or TRBV12-4 to TRBJ1-2; no reliable D call. The CDR3 has 13 residues. Trimming cost V 3 bases and J 4 bases, with 9 bases left between them.

V is TRBV9 and J is TRBJ1-4, with D unclear. Germline loops: CDR1 SGDLS, CDR2 YYNGEE. V gave up 1 base and J gave up 2 bases, with 6 bases separating them. The CDR3 spans 14 residues. CDR3 sequence (DNA): TGTGCCAGCAGCGTAAGCCCGACTAATGAAAAACTGTTTTTT. Protein product: CASSVSPTNEKLFF.

This rearrangement joins TRBV24-1 to TRBJ2-1; TRBD2 aligns across 11 bases. In germline, CDR1 is KGHDR, CDR2 SFDVKD. V dropped 9 bases and J dropped 9; count of bases not matched to a gene: 12. The length of the CDR3 is 15 residues. For the CDR3, the DNA is TGTGCCACCCTCGGGCAACTAGCGGGGGTGACTGAGCAGTTCTTC. It translates to CATLGQLAGVTEQFF.

This chain uses TRBV30 with TRBJ1-2; D is perhaps TRBD1 (6 bases). This CDR3 region has 11 residues. The V gene's germline CDR1 is GTSNPN and CDR2 SVGIG (reference sequence). V lost 8 bases, J lost 4 bases, and 11 bases lay in between. The chain's CDR3 is CANRDIYGYTF. CDR3 coding DNA: TGTGCCAACCGGGACATCTATGGCTACACCTTC. The full variable domain, rest sourced from reference TRBV30 and TRBJ1-2, is SQTIHQWPATLVQPVGSPLSLECTVEGTSNPNLYWYRQAAGRGLQLLFYSVGIGQISSEVPQNLSASRPQDRQFILSSKKLLLSDSGFYLCANRDIYGYTFGSGTRLTVV.

The rearrangement uses TRBV11-3 and TRBJ2-2, with a tentative D call TRBD1 (5 bases). V shed 7 bases and J shed 5 bases, with 11 bases lying between them. Per the germline V gene, CDR1 is SGHNT and CDR2 is YENEEA. This CDR3 has 13 residues. DNA for the CDR3: TGTGCCAGCAACGATGGGGCAACCGGGGAGCTGTTTTTT. Translating it yields CASNDGATGELFF.

This clone has just one count. The chain couples TRBV18 to TRBJ1-1, with D possibly TRBD1 on 6 matching bases. V dropped 4 bases and J dropped 6 bases, with 12 bases sitting between them. The germline V gene has CDR1 KGHSH and CDR2 LQKENI. This CDR3 is built from 13 residues. The CDR3 region has the DNA TGTGCCAGCTCACTGGGACAAGAAGCTGAAGCTTTCTTT. This gives the protein CASSLGQEAEAFF.

The V gene is TRBV30, the J gene TRBJ2-7; the match to TRBD1 covers 11 bases. The trim removed 7 bases at V and 4 bases at J, leaving 3 bases unmatched. In germline, CDR1 is GTSNPN, CDR2 SVGIG (reference sequence). CDR3 size: 12 residues. The DNA for the CDR3 is TGTGCCTCCGGACAGGGGGCGTACGAGCAGTACTTC. It specifies CASGQGAYEQYF.